This T cell receptor (beta chain) was sequenced for a study of blood T cell repertoires in COVID-19. Overall study context: Acute-phase and convalescent COVID-19 samples originated in the United States, Italy and Spain. Sources were T cells, B-cell-depleted T cells, or PBMCs; the material itself was cDNA or gDNA.

V was trimmed by 0 bases and J by 5 bases, leaving 8 bases between them. This CDR3 contains 14 residues. Per germline, CDR1 WNHNN and CDR2 SYGVQD (reference sequence). How the authors handled the data: Scientists estimated how many nucleated cells there were by amplifying reference gene primers. Method: immunoSEQ multiplex PCR; TCRdb's copy keeps in-frame clones and lacks some. That table furnishes V, J and clone size, whereas the DNA furnished D and trimming. The data show 200,000 or so clones, 70% to 90% seen once. This clonotype originated in a woman aged 70-85 years with acute or convalescent COVID-19. The chain links TRBV10-1 to TRBJ1-5, with unresolved D. Sequencing used peripheral blood. The CDR3 DNA is TGCGCCAGCAGTGAGTCCGGGAGCGATCAGCCCCAGCATTTT. As protein: CASSESGSDQPQHF.